This T cell receptor (beta chain) derives from a study of beta chain features in type 1 diabetes. Broader study findings: Researchers reported that naive, central memory and Treg TCRB repertoires appeared more similar in patients than in healthy donors. The study found moderately but significantly shorter TCRB CDR3s in all four CD4+ subsets of Type 1 diabetes patients.

For this clone: Its antigen remains unidentified.

The germline V gene has CDR1 SGHTA and CDR2 FQGNSA. J was trimmed by 5 bases and V by 5 bases; bases with no gene match: 2. CDR3 size: 14 residues. Of the isolated RNA, all was reverse transcribed, and so the sequenced material was expressed TCRB transcripts. Roughly 3.6 million reads per sample on average were obtained from naive, central memory and regulatory T cell samples. Libraries were prepared by immunoSEQ multiplex PCR; TCRdb keeps only in-frame clonotypes and omits some of them. The table shows a few hundred thousand clones, with around an eighth occurring only once. The rearrangement uses TRBV7-2 and TRBJ2-1, with 11 bases aligning to TRBD2. Sequenced input: naive CD4+ T cells from blood. The clonotype was recovered from a young man with type 1 diabetes. The CDR3 DNA is TGTGCCAGCAGCCCACTAGCGGGGGACAATGAGCAGTTCTTC. It specifies CASSPLAGDNEQFF.